A single sample gave rise to the 12 T cell receptor beta chains below, sequenced in a study of blood T cell repertoires in COVID-19. Sequencing used immunoSEQ multiplex PCR; TCRdb keeps in-frame clones, though not all of them. The sample yields around 370,000 clones, about 90% seen once. The sequenced sample was peripheral blood. The receptors shown here come from an older woman with COVID-19, enrolled during active disease.

This chain connects TRBV28 to TRBJ2-7; 8 positions match TRBD1. Trimming at V came to 4 bases and at J to 3 bases, leaving 11 bases not matched to a gene. Germline V gene sequence: CDR1 MDHEN, CDR2 SYDVKM. CDR3 length: 16 residues. CDR3 nucleotides: TGTGCCAGCAGTTCCTCGCAGCAGGGGGCTTTCTACGAGCAGTACTTC. It is translated as CASSSSQQGAFYEQYF.

The chain employs TRBV19 and TRBJ2-7; tentative D call: TRBD1 (7 bases). The germline V and J ends were trimmed by 5 bases and 3 bases, with 14 bases remaining between them. CDR3 size: 14 residues. The germline V gene encodes CDR1 LNHDA and CDR2 SQIVND (reference sequence). CDR3 nucleotide sequence: TGTGCCAGTAGTCATCAGGGGGGAATCTACGAGCAGTACTTC. It specifies CASSHQGGIYEQYF.

This chain connects TRBV6-6 to TRBJ2-7; TRBD2 aligns across 14 bases. This CDR3 contains 16 residues. V lost 0 bases to trimming and J lost 3 bases; unmatched junction nucleotides: 1. Germline V gene sequence: CDR1 MNHNY, CDR2 SVGAGI (reference sequence). The CDR3 loop reads CASSYSGLAGGYEQYF. CDR3 nucleotides: TGTGCCAGCAGTTACTCTGGACTAGCGGGGGGCTACGAGCAGTACTTC.

The chain combines TRBV5-6 with TRBJ1-1; 7 bases agree with TRBD1. Trimming at V came to 3 bases and at J to 6 bases, leaving 8 bases not matched to a gene. Germline-derived CDR1 and CDR2 are SGHDT and YYEEEE. The CDR3 is 14 residues long. The CDR3 DNA reads as TGTGCCAGCAGCTCGACAGGGAAGGGGGCTGAAGCTTTCTTT. It specifies CASSSTGKGAEAFF.

The chain carries TRBV5-1 and TRBJ2-7; D is possibly TRBD1 (5 bases). Germline loops: CDR1 SGHRS, CDR2 YFSETQ. The CDR3 is 14 amino acids. V was cut by 2 bases and J by 1 base, with 10 bases left in between. CDR3 residues: CASSFLQGSYEQYF. Written as DNA, the CDR3 is TGCGCCAGCAGCTTCCTCCAGGGATCCTACGAGCAGTACTTC.

The genes are TRBV30 and TRBJ1-4, with D unclear. The CDR3 has 11 amino acids. Trimming shortened V by 1 base and J by 8 bases, and 5 bases separated the two germline ends. The germline V gene encodes CDR1 GTSNPN and CDR2 SVGIG (reference sequence). CDR3 DNA sequence: TGTGCCTGGAGTGCGGGGGAAAAACTGTTTTTT. Protein: CAWSAGEKLFF.

The chain is built from TRBV19 and TRBJ1-2; the D gene is possibly TRBD1 (5 bases). Germline lookup yields CDR1 LNHDA and CDR2 SQIVND (reference sequence). V lost 3 bases and J lost 3, with 14 bases in between. The CDR3 loop spans 15 amino acids. CDR3 sequence reads: CASSMTANAHYGYTF. The CDR3 nucleotides are TGTGCCAGTAGTATGACAGCAAACGCCCACTATGGCTACACCTTC.

The chain uses TRBV10-3 and TRBJ2-7; 7 bases are shared with TRBD2. CDR3 length: 16 amino acids. J was trimmed by 7 bases and V by 8 bases; bases with no gene match: 20. CDR1 and CDR2 from the germline V gene are ENHRY and SYGVKD. In nucleotides, the CDR3 is TGTGCCATCGGGAGGGGACCCAACTACTTACTCGGGGAGCAGTACTTC. Its translation: CAIGRGPNYLLGEQYF.

The V call is TRBV7-2, the J call TRBJ1-1, with TRBD1 matching 8 bases. Trimming removed 1 base from V and 0 bases from J; junction bases left unmatched: 13. Germline lookup yields CDR1 SGHTA and CDR2 FQGNSA. The CDR3 sequence is 19 residues long. In nucleotides, the CDR3 is TGTGCCAGCAGCTTAGGGTGGTTGGCAGGGGGCCGTGTGAACACTGAAGCTTTCTTT. Residues: CASSLGWLAGGRVNTEAFF. Together with reference TRBV7-2 and TRBJ1-1, the CDR3 gives the full variable domain: GAGVSQSPSNKVTEKGKDVELRCDPISGHTALYWYRQSLGQGLEFLIYFQGNSAPDKSGLPSDRFSAERTGGSVSTLTIQRTQQEDSAVYLCASSLGWLAGGRVNTEAFFGQGTRLTVV.

This rearrangement joins TRBV9 to TRBJ1-2; possible D gene TRBD1, 5 bases. The germline V and J ends were trimmed by 3 bases and 4 bases, with 13 bases remaining between them. The CDR3 extends over 14 amino acids. Germline values: CDR1 SGDLS, CDR2 YYNGEE. CDR3: CASSAGGSTYGYTF. The CDR3 DNA reads TGTGCCAGCAGCGCGGGGGGGTCGACCTATGGCTACACCTTC.

The J gene is TRBJ2-5, the V gene TRBV7-9; 7 positions agree with TRBD1. The junction had 3 bases not matched to a gene; V was cut back by 4 bases and J by 1 base. The CDR3 covers 14 residues. The germline CDR1 and CDR2 sequences are SEHNR and FQNEAQ (reference sequence). The CDR3 loop reads CASSYDRVQETQYF. The CDR3 DNA reads as TGTGCCAGCAGCTACGACAGGGTCCAAGAGACCCAGTACTTC.

V gene TRBV12-5 combines with J gene TRBJ1-2; 11 bases are a match to TRBD1. The CDR3 contains 14 residues. Trimming removed 1 base from V and 7 bases from J; junction bases left unmatched: 2. Per germline, CDR1 LGHNT and CDR2 FRNRAP. As DNA, the CDR3 is TGTGCTAGTGGTTTGGGGGACAGGGGGTCTGGCTACACCTTC. It specifies CASGLGDRGSGYTF.